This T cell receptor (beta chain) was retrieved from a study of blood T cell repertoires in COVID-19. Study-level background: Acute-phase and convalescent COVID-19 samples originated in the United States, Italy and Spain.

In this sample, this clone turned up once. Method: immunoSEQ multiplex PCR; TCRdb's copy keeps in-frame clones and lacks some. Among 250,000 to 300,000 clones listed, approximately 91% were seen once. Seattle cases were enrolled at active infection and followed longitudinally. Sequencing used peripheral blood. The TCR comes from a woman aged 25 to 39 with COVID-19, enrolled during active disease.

CDR3 coding DNA: TGTGCCAGCAGGGCGACAGGGGGCGCTTGGGAAAAACTGTTTTTT. Its translation: CASRATGGAWEKLFF. The gene calls are TRBV11-2 and TRBJ1-4; 10 bases fit TRBD1. The V segment lost 6 bases and the J segment 8 bases; nucleotides outside the gene matches: 9. CDR3 length: 15 residues. Per the germline V gene, CDR1 is SGHAT and CDR2 is FQNNGV.